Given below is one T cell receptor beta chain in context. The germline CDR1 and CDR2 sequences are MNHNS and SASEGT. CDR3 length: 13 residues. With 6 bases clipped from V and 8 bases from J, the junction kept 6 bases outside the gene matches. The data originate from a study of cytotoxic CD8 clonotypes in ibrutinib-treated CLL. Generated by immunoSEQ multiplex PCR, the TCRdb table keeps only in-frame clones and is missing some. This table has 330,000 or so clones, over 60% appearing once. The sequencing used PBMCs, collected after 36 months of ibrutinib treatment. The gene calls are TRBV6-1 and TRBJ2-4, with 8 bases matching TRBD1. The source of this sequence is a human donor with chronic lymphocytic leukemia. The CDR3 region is CASRTGQGYIQYF. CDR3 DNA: TGTGCCAGCAGGACCGGACAGGGCTACATTCAGTACTTC.